Below, one T cell receptor beta chain is given with its context. Its specificity is not known. A much larger clone is a single base away; this may be a read error. This sample was taken from a study of blood T cells in healthy people across ages. Whole-study results and caveats: Per million T cells, the diversity of TCR beta decreased roughly linearly as age advanced.

The use of a sample-barcoded 5' primer and a J-beta primer mix characterized a second PCR of about 7 to 12 cycles. TCRdb called the 5' RACE reads again in MiXCR, with one record for every CDR3 protein. The sample has about 580,000 distinct CDR3 sequences, roughly 48% seen once. Germline V gene sequence: CDR1 MDHEN, CDR2 SYDVKM. There are 15 residues in the CDR3. Sequencing was carried out using blood. This clonotype was sampled from a man older than 75 in good health. The chain carries TRBV28 and TRBJ2-7, with 14 positions matching TRBD2. The DNA of the CDR3 is TGTGCCGGCAGGGTGACTAGCGGGAGGGCCTACGAGCAGTACTTC. As protein: CAGRVTSGRAYEQYF.